This TCR beta chain was retrieved from a study of CD8+ T cells in alopecia areata. Germline values: CDR1 SGHRS, CDR2 YFSETQ. The CDR3 consists of 15 residues. V gave up 3 bases and J gave up 3 bases; unmatched junction bases: 2. Stated treatment: oral pan-JAK inhibitor, 5-10 mg twice daily. RNA was extracted and reverse transcribed into cDNA as the sequencing template. Sequenced by immunoSEQ multiplex PCR; TCRdb stores in-frame clones only, minus some. The data contain 200,000 or so clones, 30% to 40% of them singletons. This TCR was recovered from a human donor with alopecia areata. The sample consisted of CD4+ T cells sorted from blood, taken around week 30, from a patient treated with tofacitinib. V and J are TRBV5-1 and TRBJ2-3; 12 nucleotides match TRBD2. The CDR3 spells CASSSGLAGTDTQYF. CDR3 nucleotides: TGCGCCAGCAGCTCCGGACTAGCGGGAACAGATACGCAGTATTTT.